One and the same sample provided the 3 T cell receptor beta chains below, sequenced in a study of CXCR3-negative and CXCR3-positive naive CD8 T cells. UMI-tagged TRB cDNA libraries were built via 5' RACE. TCRdb reanalyzed the 5' RACE reads, giving one entry per CDR3 protein sequence and no DNA. The record lists tens of thousands of distinct CDR3 sequences, of which the ten most abundant hold over 12%. Sequenced material: memory CD8+ T cells from blood. These receptors all stem from a human donor in good health. Some clones in this sample may be carry-over from other donors' samples.

This chain uses TRBV28 with TRBJ2-7; the TCRdb D gene call, TRBD1, has no DNA to confirm it. The CDR3 is 14 amino acids. CDR1 and CDR2 from the germline V gene are MDHEN and SYDVKM. The CDR3 is CASSRRDSPYEQYF.

The chain recombines TRBV20-1 with TRBJ2-7; TCRdb picks TRBD2, but there is no DNA to check that call. Germline CDR1 reads DFQATT; CDR2 reads SNEGSKA (reference sequence). CDR3 length equals 13 residues. CDR3 residues: CSAKGTTFYEQYF.

V is TRBV3-1 and J is TRBJ2-6. The V gene's germline CDR1 is LGHDT and CDR2 YNNKEL (reference sequence). This CDR3 contains 14 residues. CDR3 amino acids: CASSPTVGANVLTF.